This TCR beta chain was captured by sequencing in a study of shared clonotypes between healthy human individuals. Whole-study findings and limits: The expectation was that sequencing depth would affect clonotype sharing among donors. Among four donors, 4.5% to 5.5% of naive CD4 clonotypes were found in common.

Positively selected for CCR7, the CD45RO-negative cells used as naive CD8 cells excluded terminally differentiated effector memory CD45RA+ cells. Only in-frame clones appear in the TCRdb table, and some are missing; sequencing was by immunoSEQ multiplex PCR. Counted here are some 2 million clones, around 96% occurring once; the ten biggest clones make up about 1.1%. Turning to this clone: Its antigen remains unidentified.

The length of the CDR3 is 17 residues. Germline loops: CDR1 LNHDA, CDR2 SQIVND (reference sequence). V lost 6 bases and J lost 4, with 24 bases in between. This receptor was obtained from a young man in good health. This chain links TRBV19 with TRBJ1-1, with D possibly being TRBD1 (6 bases). The specimen sequenced was naive CD8+ T cells sorted from blood. CDR3 sequence reads: CASSGTGAGVYTTEAFF. CDR3 nucleotide sequence: TGTGCCAGTAGCGGAACGGGGGCAGGGGTTTATACCACTGAAGCTTTCTTT.